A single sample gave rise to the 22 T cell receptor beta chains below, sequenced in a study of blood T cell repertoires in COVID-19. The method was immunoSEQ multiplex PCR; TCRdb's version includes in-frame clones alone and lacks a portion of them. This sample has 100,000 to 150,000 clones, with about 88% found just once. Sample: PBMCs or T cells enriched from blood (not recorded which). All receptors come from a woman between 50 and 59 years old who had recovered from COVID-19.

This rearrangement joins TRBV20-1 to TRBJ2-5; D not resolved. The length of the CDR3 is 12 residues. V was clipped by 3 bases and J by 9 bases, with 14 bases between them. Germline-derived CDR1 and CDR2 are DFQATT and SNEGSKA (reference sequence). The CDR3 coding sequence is TGCAGTGCTAGTGTGACTGCCCCGGCCCAGTACTTC. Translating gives CSASVTAPAQYF.

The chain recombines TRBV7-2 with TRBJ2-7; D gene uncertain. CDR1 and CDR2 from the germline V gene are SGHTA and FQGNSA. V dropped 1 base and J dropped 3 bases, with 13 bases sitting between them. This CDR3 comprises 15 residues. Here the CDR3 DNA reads TGTGCCAGCAGCTTAGGGTATAACTTAAACTACGAGCAGTACTTC. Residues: CASSLGYNLNYEQYF.

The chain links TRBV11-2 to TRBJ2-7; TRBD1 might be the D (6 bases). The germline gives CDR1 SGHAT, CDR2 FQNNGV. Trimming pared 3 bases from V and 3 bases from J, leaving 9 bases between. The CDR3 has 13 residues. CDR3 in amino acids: CASSFGQLYEQYF. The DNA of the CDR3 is TGTGCCAGCAGCTTTGGACAGCTCTACGAGCAGTACTTC.

The CDR3 coding sequence is TGCGCCAGCAGCCATATCTATACAAACACCATATATTTT. Its translation is CASSHIYTNTIYF. This chain connects TRBV4-1 to TRBJ1-3; D remains ambiguous. In germline, CDR1 is MGHRA, CDR2 YSYEKL. V was cut by 3 bases and J by 6 bases, with 9 bases left in between. The CDR3 covers 13 residues.

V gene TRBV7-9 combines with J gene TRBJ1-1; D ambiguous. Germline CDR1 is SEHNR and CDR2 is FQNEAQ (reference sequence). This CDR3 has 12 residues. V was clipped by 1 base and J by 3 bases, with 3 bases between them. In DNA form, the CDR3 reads TGTGCCAGCAGCTTAGTCTACACTGAAGCTTTCTTT. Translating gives CASSLVYTEAFF.

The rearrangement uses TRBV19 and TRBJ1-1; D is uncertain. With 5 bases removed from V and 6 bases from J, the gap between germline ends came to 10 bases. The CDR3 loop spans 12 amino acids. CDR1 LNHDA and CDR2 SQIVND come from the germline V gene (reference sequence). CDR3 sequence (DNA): TGTGCCAGTAGTTTGGCAAGCGCTGAAGCTTTCTTT. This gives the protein CASSLASAEAFF. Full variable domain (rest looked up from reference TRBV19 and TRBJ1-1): DGGITQSPKYLFRKEGQNVTLSCEQNLNHDAMYWYRQDPGQGLRLIYYSQIVNDFQKGDIAEGYSVSREKKESFPLTVTSAQKNPTAFYLCASSLASAEAFFGQGTRLTVV.

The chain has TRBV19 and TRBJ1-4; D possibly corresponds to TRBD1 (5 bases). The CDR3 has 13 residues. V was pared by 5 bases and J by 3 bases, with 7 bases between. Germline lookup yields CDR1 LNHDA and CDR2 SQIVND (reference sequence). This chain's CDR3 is CASSPGPNEKLFF. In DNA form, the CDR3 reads TGTGCCAGTAGTCCAGGGCCTAATGAAAAACTGTTTTTT.

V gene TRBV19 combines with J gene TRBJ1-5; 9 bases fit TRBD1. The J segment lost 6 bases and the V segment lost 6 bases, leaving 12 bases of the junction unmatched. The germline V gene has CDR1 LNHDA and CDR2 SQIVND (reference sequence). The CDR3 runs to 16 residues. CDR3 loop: CASSQGTGRLGQPQHF. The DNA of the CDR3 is TGTGCCAGTAGCCAGGGGACAGGGAGGCTAGGTCAGCCCCAGCATTTT.

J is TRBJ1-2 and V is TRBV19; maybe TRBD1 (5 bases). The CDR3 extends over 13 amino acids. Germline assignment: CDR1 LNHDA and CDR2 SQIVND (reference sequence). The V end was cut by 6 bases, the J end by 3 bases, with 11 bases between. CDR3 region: CASSSGGDYGYTF. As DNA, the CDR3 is TGTGCCAGTAGCTCCGGGGGTGACTATGGCTACACCTTC.

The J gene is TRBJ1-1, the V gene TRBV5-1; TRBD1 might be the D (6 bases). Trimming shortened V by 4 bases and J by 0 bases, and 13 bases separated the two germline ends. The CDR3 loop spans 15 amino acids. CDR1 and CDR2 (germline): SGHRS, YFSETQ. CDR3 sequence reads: CASSLPQGMNTEAFF. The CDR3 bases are TGCGCCAGCAGCCTCCCACAGGGAATGAACACTGAAGCTTTCTTT. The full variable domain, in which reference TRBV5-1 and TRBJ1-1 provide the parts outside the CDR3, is KAGVTQTPRYLIKTRGQQVTLSCSPISGHRSVSWYQQTPGQGLQFLFEYFSETQRNKGNFPGRFSGRQFSNSRSEMNVSTLELGDSALYLCASSLPQGMNTEAFFGQGTRLTVV.

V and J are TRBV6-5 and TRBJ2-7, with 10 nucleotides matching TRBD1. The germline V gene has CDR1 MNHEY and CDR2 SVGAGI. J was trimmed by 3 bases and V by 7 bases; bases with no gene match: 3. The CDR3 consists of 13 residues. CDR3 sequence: CASIGTGDYEQYF. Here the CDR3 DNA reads TGTGCCAGCATAGGGACAGGGGACTACGAGCAGTACTTC.

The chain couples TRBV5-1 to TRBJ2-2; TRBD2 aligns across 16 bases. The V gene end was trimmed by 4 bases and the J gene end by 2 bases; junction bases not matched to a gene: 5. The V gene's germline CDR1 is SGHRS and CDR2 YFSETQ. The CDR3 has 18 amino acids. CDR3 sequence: CASSPGLAGGLNTGELFF. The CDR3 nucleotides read TGCGCCAGCAGCCCGGGACTAGCGGGGGGGCTAAACACCGGGGAGCTGTTTTTT.

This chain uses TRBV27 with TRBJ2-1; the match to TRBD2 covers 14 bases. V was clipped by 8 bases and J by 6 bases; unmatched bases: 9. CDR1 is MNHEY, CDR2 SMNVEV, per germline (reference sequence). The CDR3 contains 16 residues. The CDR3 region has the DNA TGTGCCAGCTACCAACGGACTAGCGGGGGGCCCAATGAGCAGTTCTTC. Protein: CASYQRTSGGPNEQFF.

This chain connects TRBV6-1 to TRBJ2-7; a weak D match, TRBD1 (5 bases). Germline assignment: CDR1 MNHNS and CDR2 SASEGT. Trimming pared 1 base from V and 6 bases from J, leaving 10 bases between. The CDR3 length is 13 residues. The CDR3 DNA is TGTGCCAGCAGTGAAGGGGGAAGGGGCGAGCAGTACTTC. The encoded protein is CASSEGGRGEQYF.

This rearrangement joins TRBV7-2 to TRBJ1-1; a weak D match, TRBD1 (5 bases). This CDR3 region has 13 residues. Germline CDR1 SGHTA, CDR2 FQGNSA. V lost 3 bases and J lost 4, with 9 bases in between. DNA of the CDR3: TGTGCCAGCAGCTTTCGGGGGAGCACTGAAGCTTTCTTT. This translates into CASSFRGSTEAFF. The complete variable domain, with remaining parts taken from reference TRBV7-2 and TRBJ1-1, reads GAGVSQSPSNKVTEKGKDVELRCDPISGHTALYWYRQSLGQGLEFLIYFQGNSAPDKSGLPSDRFSAERTGGSVSTLTIQRTQQEDSAVYLCASSFRGSTEAFFGQGTRLTVV.

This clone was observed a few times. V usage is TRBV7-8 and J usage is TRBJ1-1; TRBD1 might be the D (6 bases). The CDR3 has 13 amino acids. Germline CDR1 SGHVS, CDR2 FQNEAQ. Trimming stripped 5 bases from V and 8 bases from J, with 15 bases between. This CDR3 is CASSRPQGREAFF. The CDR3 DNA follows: TGTGCCAGCAGCCGTCCCCAGGGGCGGGAAGCTTTCTTT.

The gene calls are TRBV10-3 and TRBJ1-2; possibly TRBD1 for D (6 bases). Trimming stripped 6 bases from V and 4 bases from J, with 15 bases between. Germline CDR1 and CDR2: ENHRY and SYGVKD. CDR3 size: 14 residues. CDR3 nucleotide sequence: TGTGCCATCAGGGGGGCCGGGGACCCCTATGGCTACACCTTC. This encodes CAIRGAGDPYGYTF.

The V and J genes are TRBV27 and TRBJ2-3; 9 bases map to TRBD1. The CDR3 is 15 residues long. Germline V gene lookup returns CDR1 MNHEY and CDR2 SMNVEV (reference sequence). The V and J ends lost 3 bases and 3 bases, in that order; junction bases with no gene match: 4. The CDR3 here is CASSLGGQGTDTQYF. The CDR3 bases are TGTGCCAGCAGTTTGGGAGGACAGGGGACAGATACGCAGTATTTT.

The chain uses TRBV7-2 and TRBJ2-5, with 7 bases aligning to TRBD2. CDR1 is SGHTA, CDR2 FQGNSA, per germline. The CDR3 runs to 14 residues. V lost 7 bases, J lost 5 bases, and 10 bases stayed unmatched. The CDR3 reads CASNLGGEEETQYF. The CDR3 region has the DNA TGTGCCAGCAACCTGGGGGGGGAGGAGGAGACCCAGTACTTC.

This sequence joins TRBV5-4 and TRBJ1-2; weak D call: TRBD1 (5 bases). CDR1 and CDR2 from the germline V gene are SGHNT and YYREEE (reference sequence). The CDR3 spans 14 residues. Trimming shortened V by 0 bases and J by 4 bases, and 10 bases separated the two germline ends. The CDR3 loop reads CASSLAGVGYGYTF. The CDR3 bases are TGTGCCAGCAGCTTGGCGGGGGTCGGCTATGGCTACACCTTC.

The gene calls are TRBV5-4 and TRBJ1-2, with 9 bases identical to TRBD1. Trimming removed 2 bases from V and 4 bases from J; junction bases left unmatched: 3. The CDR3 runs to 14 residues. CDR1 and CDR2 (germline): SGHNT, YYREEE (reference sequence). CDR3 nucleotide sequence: TGTGCCAGCAGCTTCCGGGACAGGGCCTATGGCTACACCTTC. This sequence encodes CASSFRDRAYGYTF.

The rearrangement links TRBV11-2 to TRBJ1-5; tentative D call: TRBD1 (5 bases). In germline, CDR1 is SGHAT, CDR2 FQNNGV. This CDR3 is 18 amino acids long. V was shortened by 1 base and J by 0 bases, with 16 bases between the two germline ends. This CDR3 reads CASSLARGGDYSNQPQHF. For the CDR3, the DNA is TGTGCCAGCAGCTTAGCCCGGGGGGGGGATTATAGCAATCAGCCCCAGCATTTT. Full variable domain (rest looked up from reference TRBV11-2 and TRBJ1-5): EAGVAQSPRYKIIEKRQSVAFWCNPISGHATLYWYQQILGQGPKLLIQFQNNGVVDDSQLPKDRFSAERLKGVDSTLKIQPAKLEDSAVYLCASSLARGGDYSNQPQHFGDGTRLSIL.